These 26 T cell receptor beta chains share one sample of origin, sequenced in a study of technical replicates of blood from several donors. Sequencing used immunoSEQ multiplex PCR; TCRdb keeps in-frame clones, though not all of them. Of roughly 69,000 clones in the sample, about 97% were seen once. Sequencing was performed on T cells isolated from PBMCs. The receptors originated from a human donor in good health.

J is TRBJ2-7 and V is TRBV7-3, with D possibly being TRBD1 (6 bases). CDR3 length: 15 residues. V lost 1 base and J 4 bases, leaving 14 bases between the germline ends. Germline V gene data show CDR1 as SGHTA and CDR2 as FQGTGA. This chain's CDR3 is CASSLSEGGRYEQYF. CDR3 DNA sequence: TGTGCCAGCAGCTTAAGTGAAGGGGGACGGTACGAGCAGTACTTC.

This chain uses TRBV11-2 with TRBJ1-5; TRBD1 matches at 8 bases. The CDR3 is 15 residues long. Germline CDR1 reads SGHAT; CDR2 reads FQNNGV. Germline trimming cut 4 bases from V and 2 bases from J; bases unmatched to any gene: 4. The CDR3 is CASSSSGQGNQPQHF. CDR3 DNA sequence: TGTGCCAGCAGCTCATCGGGACAGGGCAATCAGCCCCAGCATTTT.

This clone was recorded once. The CDR3 reads CASSINTEAFF. The CDR3 nucleotides read TGTGCCAGCAGCATAAACACTGAAGCTTTCTTT. V gene TRBV7-9 combines with J gene TRBJ1-1; D ambiguous. Trimming took 5 bases from V and 2 from J, leaving 3 bases between them. The CDR3 covers 11 residues. CDR1 and CDR2 from the germline V gene are SEHNR and FQNEAQ (reference sequence).

The CDR3 DNA reads as TGTGCCATACCTAGCGAGGGCCCCTACAATGAGCAGTTCTTC. Amino acids: CAIPSEGPYNEQFF. The rearrangement uses TRBV2 and TRBJ2-1; weak D call: TRBD2 (6 bases). The CDR3 totals 14 residues. Germline-derived CDR1 and CDR2 are SNHLY and FYNNEI. V gave up 10 bases and J gave up 2 bases, with 15 bases separating them.

This chain uses TRBV27 with TRBJ2-4, with a weak D call TRBD2 (6 bases). Germline CDR1 reads MNHEY; CDR2 reads SMNVEV (reference sequence). This CDR3 comprises 14 residues. V gave up 8 bases and J gave up 8 bases, with 19 bases separating them. CDR3 residues: CASGHPNGGDIQYF. The DNA for the CDR3 is TGTGCCAGCGGCCATCCCAACGGAGGGGACATTCAGTACTTC.

The chain uses TRBV7-8 and TRBJ1-1; 8 positions match TRBD1. This CDR3 is built from 15 residues. Germline loops: CDR1 SGHVS, CDR2 FQNEAQ. V lost 4 bases and J lost 0; bases outside the gene matches: 4. The CDR3 nucleotides read TGTGCCAGCAGCTATTGGACAGGGCTGAACACTGAAGCTTTCTTT. Its protein is CASSYWTGLNTEAFF.

The J gene is TRBJ2-2, the V gene TRBV5-4; D is undetermined. Trimming stripped 0 bases from V and 6 bases from J, with 6 bases between. This CDR3 has 13 residues. Germline V gene data show CDR1 as SGHNT and CDR2 as YYREEE (reference sequence). CDR3 in DNA: TGTGCCAGCAGCTTGGACTATTCCGGGGAGCTGTTTTTT. Amino acids: CASSLDYSGELFF.

The CDR3 region has the DNA TGTGCCAGCAGCGTATCAGGGGGCGCTTACAATGAGCAGTTCTTC. Translation: CASSVSGGAYNEQFF. The gene calls are TRBV11-3 and TRBJ2-1, with 8 bases identical to TRBD1. Germline V gene sequence: CDR1 SGHNT, CDR2 YENEEA. CDR3 length: 15 amino acids. The ends lost 5 bases at V and 4 bases at J; junction bases unmatched: 7.

The CDR3 loop is CASSPTGPNTEAFF. The CDR3 nucleotides are TGCGCCAGCAGCCCGACAGGGCCCAACACTGAAGCTTTCTTT. This chain joins TRBV4-1 and TRBJ1-1, with 7 bases that match TRBD1. Trimming took 4 bases from V and 2 from J; bases not matched to a gene: 4. Germline V lookup: CDR1 MGHRA, CDR2 YSYEKL. The CDR3 has 14 residues.

The J gene is TRBJ2-3, the V gene TRBV6-5; a weak D match, TRBD2 (5 bases). The CDR3 covers 16 residues. Looked up from germline, CDR1 is MNHEY and CDR2 is SVGAGI. The V gene lost 0 bases and the J gene lost 0 bases, with 10 bases spanning the gap. The CDR3 spells CASSYSYGGSTDTQYF. DNA of the CDR3: TGTGCCAGCAGTTACTCGTATGGCGGGAGCACAGATACGCAGTATTTT.

The chain carries TRBV7-9 and TRBJ1-3; D gene ambiguous. The CDR3 extends over 16 amino acids. V lost 0 bases and J lost 0, with 9 bases in between. Germline-derived CDR1 and CDR2 are SEHNR and FQNEAQ (reference sequence). The CDR3 sequence is CASSLAGPGSGNTIYF. The CDR3 nucleotides read TGTGCCAGCAGCTTAGCGGGCCCCGGCTCTGGAAACACCATATATTTT.

This clone showed up just once. This sequence joins TRBV25-1 and TRBJ1-2, with 7 bases matching TRBD1. CDR1 and CDR2 (germline): MGHDK, SYGVNS. The CDR3 loop spans 15 amino acids. The junction had 8 bases not matched to a gene; V was cut back by 5 bases and J by 2 bases. The CDR3 DNA reads as TGTGCCAGCAGTAAATCCCGGGACAGAAACTATGGCTACACCTTC. Translated, it gives CASSKSRDRNYGYTF.

The CDR3 coding sequence is TGTGCCAGCAGCTTGCTTTCCAGTAGCAATCAGCCCCAGCATTTT. This encodes CASSLLSSSNQPQHF. This chain uses TRBV5-8 with TRBJ1-5; D not resolved. In germline, CDR1 is SGHTS, CDR2 YDEGEE. CDR3 length: 15 residues. V shed 1 base and J shed 0 bases, with 8 bases lying between them.

This chain joins TRBV5-4 and TRBJ2-3; D not certain. V lost 0 bases and J 2 bases, leaving 10 bases between the germline ends. CDR1 and CDR2 from the germline V gene are SGHNT and YYREEE (reference sequence). This CDR3 has 15 residues. The CDR3 sequence is CASSLDPRDTDTQYF. CDR3 coding DNA: TGTGCCAGCAGCTTGGATCCTAGAGACACAGATACGCAGTATTTT.

The gene calls are TRBV11-3 and TRBJ2-3; TRBD2 matches at 14 bases. Germline CDR1 reads SGHNT; CDR2 reads YENEEA. The CDR3 runs 16 residues. V shed 4 bases, J shed 4 bases, and the junction held 4 bases outside the gene matches. The chain's CDR3 is CASSWGLAGVSDTQYF. CDR3 nucleotides: TGTGCCAGCAGCTGGGGACTAGCGGGAGTATCAGATACGCAGTATTTT. The variable domain in full, completed from reference TRBV11-3 and TRBJ2-3, reads EAGVVQSPRYKIIEKKQPVAFWCNPISGHNTLYWYLQNLGQGPELLIRYENEEAVDDSQLPKDRFSAERLKGVDSTLKIQPAELGDSAVYLCASSWGLAGVSDTQYFGPGTRLTVL.

In nucleotides, the CDR3 is TGTGCCAGTAGTGACCCTGAACACGGTTCAGGGCACGAGCAGTACTTC. Translated: CASSDPEHGSGHEQYF. The rearrangement joins TRBV19 to TRBJ2-7, with D possibly being TRBD1 (5 bases). Trimming removed 5 bases at V and 5 bases at J, with 22 bases between. Germline V gives CDR1 LNHDA, CDR2 SQIVND (reference sequence). The CDR3 extends over 16 amino acids.

This sequence joins TRBV6-1 and TRBJ1-2; no definite D call. Germline V gene data show CDR1 as MNHNS and CDR2 as SASEGT. V was clipped by 1 base and J by 8 bases, with 5 bases between them. The CDR3 is made up of 11 amino acids. The CDR3 here is CASSEVQGYTF. The CDR3 DNA reads TGTGCCAGCAGTGAAGTTCAGGGCTACACCTTC.

The chain carries TRBV14 and TRBJ1-2, with 8 nucleotides matching TRBD1. This CDR3 is built from 13 residues. Trimming took 5 bases from V and 6 from J; bases not matched to a gene: 5. The germline gives CDR1 SGHDN, CDR2 FVKESK. For the CDR3, the DNA is TGTGCCAGCAGCTCCCGGACAGGGAATGGCTACACCTTC. It translates to CASSSRTGNGYTF.

The chain couples TRBV7-8 to TRBJ1-1; D uncertain. The germline gives CDR1 SGHVS, CDR2 FQNEAQ. The V and J ends lost 2 bases and 7 bases respectively, with 11 bases between them. The CDR3 has 13 residues. Here the CDR3 reads CASSLNPTGEAFF. Written as DNA, the CDR3 is TGTGCCAGCAGCTTAAATCCCACGGGTGAAGCTTTCTTT.

This chain uses TRBV6-4 with TRBJ1-2; no clear D gene. The CDR3 totals 12 residues. V lost 4 bases, J lost 5 bases, and 8 bases lay in between. CDR1 is MRHNA, CDR2 SNTAGT, per germline. CDR3 loop: CASSAGGYGYTF. The CDR3 DNA reads TGTGCCAGCAGTGCCGGAGGTTATGGCTACACCTTC.

The V and J genes are TRBV7-2 and TRBJ2-7; D might be TRBD1 (5 bases). CDR1 and CDR2 (germline): SGHTA, FQGNSA. This CDR3 spans 13 amino acids. Deletions cut 7 bases from V and 0 bases from J, with 10 bases between. CDR3 region: CASNRPSSYEQYF. The CDR3 DNA sequence: TGTGCCAGCAACAGGCCTAGCTCCTACGAGCAGTACTTC. Drawing the rest from reference TRBV7-2 and TRBJ2-7, the complete variable domain is GAGVSQSPSNKVTEKGKDVELRCDPISGHTALYWYRQSLGQGLEFLIYFQGNSAPDKSGLPSDRFSAERTGGSVSTLTIQRTQQEDSAVYLCASNRPSSYEQYFGPGTRLTVT.

This chain connects TRBV30 to TRBJ1-6, with D perhaps matching TRBD1 (5 bases). The V and J ends lost 5 bases and 1 base respectively, with 12 bases between them. The germline V gene has CDR1 GTSNPN and CDR2 SVGIG (reference sequence). The CDR3 covers 15 residues. The CDR3 DNA is TGTGCCTGGGGAACCCAGGGTTCCTATAATTCACCCCTCCACTTT. It specifies CAWGTQGSYNSPLHF.

The chain joins TRBV18 to TRBJ1-1, with 9 bases matching TRBD1. Unmatched junction bases numbered 4, after V lost 3 bases and J lost 5 bases. This CDR3 is 14 amino acids long. Germline lookup yields CDR1 KGHSH and CDR2 LQKENI. The CDR3 DNA sequence: TGTGCCAGCTCACCTGAGACAGGGGGTACTGAAGCTTTCTTT. It codes for CASSPETGGTEAFF.

This sequence joins TRBV6-5 and TRBJ1-5, with no clear D. The CDR3 is 14 amino acids. The germline CDR1 and CDR2 sequences are MNHEY and SVGAGI. The V and J ends lost 8 bases and 3 bases respectively, with 14 bases between them. The DNA for the CDR3 is TGTGCCAGCCACCTAGGAGGGTCCAATCAGCCCCAGCATTTT. It translates to CASHLGGSNQPQHF.

The V and J genes are TRBV6-5 and TRBJ1-4, with TRBD1 matching over 10 bases. With 8 bases clipped from V and 7 bases from J, the junction kept 4 bases outside the gene matches. Germline values: CDR1 MNHEY, CDR2 SVGAGI. The CDR3 runs 13 residues. CDR3 nucleotide sequence: TGTGCCAGCCGCGGGACAGGGGTTGAAAAACTGTTTTTT. Translation gives CASRGTGVEKLFF.

The V and J genes are TRBV19 and TRBJ2-3; 11 bases match TRBD2. Germline V gene sequence: CDR1 LNHDA, CDR2 SQIVND (reference sequence). J was trimmed by 4 bases and V by 5 bases; bases with no gene match: 14. The CDR3 is 18 amino acids. This CDR3 is CASSPRTQTSGSSDTQYF. The CDR3 DNA follows: TGTGCCAGTAGTCCCCGGACTCAAACTAGCGGGAGTTCAGATACGCAGTATTTT. Using reference TRBV19 and TRBJ2-3 for the parts outside the CDR3, the full variable domain is DGGITQSPKYLFRKEGQNVTLSCEQNLNHDAMYWYRQDPGQGLRLIYYSQIVNDFQKGDIAEGYSVSREKKESFPLTVTSAQKNPTAFYLCASSPRTQTSGSSDTQYFGPGTRLTVL.